This T cell receptor beta chain was found in a study of regulatory T cells in long-lasting Graves disease. Both iRepertoire HTBI primers and Arm-PCR of CDR3 regions were used to build the TCR beta libraries. MiXCR, applied by TCRdb to the multiplex PCR reads, yields one record per CDR3 protein. The repertoire holds approximately 540,000 distinct CDR3 sequences, with about 12% as singletons. Time point of the sample: newly diagnosed GD, antithyroid drugs for less than 3 months. Making the TCR library involved RNA that had been extracted from PBMCs. This CDR3 contains 13 residues. Germline V CDR1 and CDR2: DFQATT, SNEGSKA (reference sequence). V was pared by 6 bases and J by 2 bases, with 4 bases of the junction left unmatched. This sample was shared with a second study, whose subject was T cells in Graves' hyperthyroidism and ophthalmopathy. That work contributes: Carried out on the TCR CDR3, a first-round RT-PCR used the HTBI primer set.

The material was peripheral blood mononuclear cells (PBMCs), obtained at new diagnosis, from a patient treated with antithyroid drugs. The genes are TRBV20-1 and TRBJ2-7, with 10 bases fitting TRBD1. This TCR came from a woman in her thirties with Graves disease. CDR3 region: CSARTGGAYEQYF. CDR3 bases: TGCAGTGCCCGGACAGGGGGGGCCTACGAGCAGTACTTC.